This T cell receptor beta chain was profiled in a study of blood T cell repertoires in COVID-19. Study overall: COVID-19 samples collected from the United States, Italy and Spain covered acute and convalescent phases. T cells, B-cell-depleted T cells, or PBMCs provided the cDNA or gDNA that served as material.

Original processing methods: The authors estimated nucleated cell counts from reference gene primer amplification. TCRdb keeps only in-frame clones here, not all; method: immunoSEQ multiplex PCR. The V and J calls and clone size are taken from that table; D and trimming were inferred from the DNA. Of some 70,000 clones listed, around four fifths are singletons. Germline CDR1 MGHRA, CDR2 YSYEKL. The CDR3 is 18 amino acids. V was trimmed by 1 base and J by 7 bases, leaving 22 bases between them. Specimen: peripheral blood. The chain couples TRBV4-1 to TRBJ1-4; perhaps TRBD1 as D (5 bases). The sequence was obtained from a woman aged 45 to 65 with acute or convalescent COVID-19. CDR3 DNA sequence: TGCGCCAGCAGCCAAGTGGGGGGGTTGGAGCCCATTAGTGAAAAACTGTTTTTT. Its translation: CASSQVGGLEPISEKLFF.